This TCR beta chain was captured in a study of T cell repertoires in cytomegalovirus infection. TCRdb re-called the reads through MiXCR, storing one row per CDR3 protein. The sample has a few hundred thousand distinct CDR3 sequences, roughly an eighth seen once; the top ten hold roughly 9.7%. Deletions cut 1 base from V and 2 bases from J, with 9 bases between. Germline CDR1 MDHEN, CDR2 SYDVKM. The CDR3 is 14 amino acids. The chain joins TRBV28 to TRBJ2-7; unclear D gene. Material for sequencing was PBMCs. The TCR originated in a human donor in good health (CMV status not recorded). Some clones in this sample may be carry-over from other donors' samples. CDR3 loop: CASSLLADPYEQYF. For the CDR3, the DNA is TGTGCCAGCAGTTTATTGGCCGACCCCTACGAGCAGTACTTC. The full variable domain, its missing parts supplied by reference TRBV28 and TRBJ2-7, is DVKVTQSSRYLVKRTGEKVFLECVQDMDHENMFWYRQDPGLGLRLIYFSYDVKMKEKGDIPEGYSVSREKKERFSLILESASTNQTSMYLCASSLLADPYEQYFGPGTRLTVT.